These 14 T cell receptor beta chains were sequenced from one sample in a study of shared clonotypes between healthy human individuals. TCRdb's copy holds only in-frame clones and misses some; the assay was immunoSEQ multiplex PCR. The table includes millions of clones, over 85% detected once. Sample: naive CD4+ T cells sorted from blood. Stated subset: CD45RA+ positively selected. These TCRs come from a man younger than 35 in good health.

The chain combines TRBV6-1 with TRBJ2-7; possibly TRBD1 for D (6 bases). This CDR3 is 13 amino acids long. Trimming cost V 8 bases and J 1 base, with 12 bases left between them. Per the germline V gene, CDR1 is MNHNS and CDR2 is SASEGT. The CDR3 spells CASRPTGSYEQYF. In DNA, the CDR3 is TGTGCCAGCCGACCGACAGGATCCTACGAGCAGTACTTC.

J is TRBJ1-4 and V is TRBV30; the match to TRBD1 covers 7 bases. This CDR3 has 16 residues. Looked up from germline, CDR1 is GTSNPN and CDR2 is SVGIG (reference sequence). The V and J ends lost 5 bases and 0 bases, in that order; junction bases with no gene match: 9. Here the CDR3 DNA reads TGTGCCTGGCAGCGGGACAGCCTAACAACTAATGAAAAACTGTTTTTT. It encodes CAWQRDSLTTNEKLFF. The variable domain in full, with the rest retrieved from reference TRBV30 and TRBJ1-4, is SQTIHQWPATLVQPVGSPLSLECTVEGTSNPNLYWYRQAAGRGLQLLFYSVGIGQISSEVPQNLSASRPQDRQFILSSKKLLLSDSGFYLCAWQRDSLTTNEKLFFGSGTQLSVL.

The CDR3 DNA follows: TGTGCCATCAGTGAGCTAGTCGGGGCCGGTTCACCCCTCCACTTT. This translates into CAISELVGAGSPLHF. The chain is built from TRBV10-3 and TRBJ1-6, with a possible D match to TRBD1 (5 bases). CDR3 length: 15 residues. V lost 2 bases, J lost 9 bases, and 14 bases lay in between. Germline V gene lookup returns CDR1 ENHRY and CDR2 SYGVKD.

The V and J genes are TRBV6-1 and TRBJ2-3, with D perhaps given as TRBD1 or TRBD2 (7 bases each). Germline V CDR1 and CDR2: MNHNS, SASEGT. The CDR3 is 15 amino acids. Trimming removed 10 bases from V and 0 bases from J, with 17 bases in between. CDR3 loop: CATTPQGGSTDTQYF. For the CDR3, the DNA is TGTGCCACCACCCCCCAGGGGGGGAGCACAGATACGCAGTATTTT.

CDR3 in amino acids: CASSQDRVYGYTF. CDR3 DNA: TGCGCCAGCAGCCAGGACAGGGTATATGGCTACACCTTC. The chain employs TRBV4-1 and TRBJ1-2; 8 bases line up with TRBD1. This CDR3 has 13 residues. The trim removed 3 bases at V and 5 bases at J, leaving 2 bases unmatched. The germline gives CDR1 MGHRA, CDR2 YSYEKL.

The chain couples TRBV5-1 to TRBJ2-1, with 8 bases identical to TRBD2. The trim removed 0 bases at V and 7 bases at J, leaving 3 bases unmatched. This CDR3 is built from 14 residues. Germline-derived CDR1 and CDR2 are SGHRS and YFSETQ. This chain's CDR3 is CASSLAPSGNEQFF. In DNA, the CDR3 is TGCGCCAGCAGCTTGGCCCCTAGCGGGAATGAGCAGTTCTTC.

V usage is TRBV28 and J usage is TRBJ1-1; 8 bases match TRBD1. J lost 1 base, V lost 8 bases, and 9 bases had no gene match. The length of the CDR3 is 15 residues. Germline CDR1 reads MDHEN; CDR2 reads SYDVKM. CDR3 nucleotide sequence: TGTGCCAGCTCCTTCAGGGGGCGCTGGAACACTGAAGCTTTCTTT. It specifies CASSFRGRWNTEAFF.

This chain connects TRBV30 to TRBJ1-2, with 9 bases identical to TRBD1. Unmatched junction bases numbered 4, after V lost 7 bases and J lost 4 bases. The CDR3 consists of 12 residues. CDR1 and CDR2 (germline): GTSNPN, SVGIG (reference sequence). CDR3 DNA sequence: TGTGCCTCCTCGGGACAGGGCTATGGCTACACCTTC. Translated: CASSGQGYGYTF.

The chain joins TRBV7-3 to TRBJ1-5; no clear D. V was shortened by 6 bases and J by 0 bases, with 21 bases between the two germline ends. The length of the CDR3 is 18 residues. CDR1 SGHTA and CDR2 FQGTGA come from the germline V gene. The CDR3 sequence: CASRPHPRRDYSNQPQHF. Written as DNA, the CDR3 is TGTGCCAGCAGACCTCATCCGAGGCGTGACTATAGCAATCAGCCCCAGCATTTT.

CDR3 loop: CAWSIGLVAPGELFF. CDR3 DNA sequence: TGTGCCTGGAGTATTGGGCTAGTGGCACCCGGGGAGCTGTTTTTT. This chain connects TRBV30 to TRBJ2-2; D remains unclear. The CDR3 runs 15 residues. V lost 2 bases, J lost 6 bases, and 16 bases lay in between. Germline-derived CDR1 and CDR2 are GTSNPN and SVGIG (reference sequence).

This chain connects TRBV29-1 to TRBJ1-2; D unclear. The germline CDR1 and CDR2 sequences are SQVTM and ANQGSEA. V lost 2 bases to trimming and J lost 2 bases, with 12 bases between them. This CDR3 spans 14 amino acids. The CDR3 is CSVELGRRNYGYTF. Written as DNA, the CDR3 is TGCAGCGTTGAATTAGGCAGGAGGAACTATGGCTACACCTTC. The full variable domain, its missing parts supplied by reference TRBV29-1 and TRBJ1-2, is SAVISQKPSRDICQRGTSLTIQCQVDSQVTMMFWYRQQPGQSLTLIATANQGSEATYESGFVIDKFPISRPNLTFSTLTVSNMSPEDSSIYLCSVELGRRNYGYTFGSGTRLTVV.

V gene TRBV6-6 combines with J gene TRBJ1-2; 10 bases are a match to TRBD1. CDR3 size: 15 residues. CDR1 MNHNY and CDR2 SVGAGI come from the germline V gene (reference sequence). V shed 2 bases, J shed 1 base, and the junction held 1 base outside the gene matches. Written as DNA, the CDR3 is TGTGCCAGCAGTTACAGGGACAGGGGTAACTATGGCTACACCTTC. It encodes CASSYRDRGNYGYTF.

This chain joins TRBV2 and TRBJ1-1; TRBD1 matches 12 bases. The length of the CDR3 is 15 residues. Per the germline V gene, CDR1 is SNHLY and CDR2 is FYNNEI. Losses at the gene ends were 6 bases for V and 0 bases for J; bases not matched to a gene: 2. The CDR3 bases are TGTGCCAGCAGCCGGGACAGGGGGCTGAACACTGAAGCTTTCTTT. This sequence encodes CASSRDRGLNTEAFF. Complete variable domain (other parts from reference TRBV2 and TRBJ1-1): EPEVTQTPSHQVTQMGQEVILRCVPISNHLYFYWYRQILGQKVEFLVSFYNNEISEKSEIFDDQFSVERPDGSNFTLKIRSTKLEDSAMYFCASSRDRGLNTEAFFGQGTRLTVV.

This clone appeared a few times. The sample holds other DNA sequences that translate to the same CDR3. This chain uses TRBV5-1 with TRBJ1-3, with D perhaps TRBD1 (6 bases). This CDR3 comprises 14 residues. Trimming pared 0 bases from V and 2 bases from J, leaving 6 bases between. Germline-derived CDR1 and CDR2 are SGHRS and YFSETQ. CDR3 DNA sequence: TGCGCCAGCAGCTTGGCAGGGGCTGGAAACACCATATATTTT. Protein sequence: CASSLAGAGNTIYF.